The rows below give T cell receptor beta chains drawn from one sample of a study of neoadjuvant anti-PD-1 for oral cavity cancer. Clones were read by immunoSEQ multiplex PCR, and TCRdb kept only the in-frame ones, dropping some. The repertoire holds approximately 9,700 clones, with approximately 68% as singletons. The sample here was PBMCs, taken after nivolumab (anti-PD-1) treatment. The source of these receptors is a person between 40 and 85 years old with oral cavity squamous cell carcinoma. CDR3s include the opening cysteine and the closing phenylalanine or tryptophan. The D gene is left open where the match is weak. Expanded clones are given a class, and other clones once, few, many or no size at all.

V gene,J gene,D gene,clone size,CDR3 DNA,CDR3 protein
TRBV19,TRBJ1-1,.,few,TGTGCCAGTAGTAAGTCACCCCGGGGATGGGGCACTGAAGCTTTCTTT,CASSKSPRGWGTEAFF
TRBV7-9,TRBJ2-5,.,few,TGTGCCAGCACCGTTAGAGGGATCTTCGAAGAGACCCAGTACTTC,CASTVRGIFEETQYF
TRBV11-3,TRBJ2-3,.,.,TGTGCCAGCAGCCCCGGGGGTGGGCCCACAGATACGCAGTATTTT,CASSPGGGPTDTQYF
TRBV7-8,TRBJ2-6,.,.,TGTGCCAGCAGCTTTTCGGGTACTGGGGCCAACGTCCTGACTTTC,CASSFSGTGANVLTF
TRBV5-1,TRBJ1-5,.,.,TGCGCCAGCAGCCTTGACAGCAATCAGCCCCAGCATTTT,CASSLDSNQPQHF
TRBV5-8,TRBJ1-1,.,.,TGTGCCAGCAGCTTGGGAGAGAGGGCGAACACTGAAGCTTTCTTT,CASSLGERANTEAFF
TRBV5-6,TRBJ2-7,.,.,TGTGCCAGCAGCCCCGGGACACAGGGTTACGCCTACGAGCAGTACTTC,CASSPGTQGYAYEQYF
TRBV7-2,TRBJ2-3,.,.,TGTGCCAGCAGCTCATTTCCCAGGGGAAGCACAGATACGCAGTATTTT,CASSSFPRGSTDTQYF
TRBV7-9,TRBJ2-3,.,.,TGTGCCAGCAGCCTTGGACAGACCTCTAGCACAGATACGCAGTATTTT,CASSLGQTSSTDTQYF
TRBV4-1,TRBJ2-1,TRBD2,.,TGCGCCAGCAGCCTACCGGGACTAGCCGACAATGAGCAGTTCTTC,CASSLPGLADNEQFF
TRBV4-2,TRBJ2-3,.,once,TGTGCCAGCAGCCAAGAAGTAGCCCCCCGGACAGATACGCAGTATTTT,CASSQEVAPRTDTQYF
TRBV2,TRBJ2-3,.,.,TGTGCCAGCAATGTCACAGATACGCAGTATTTT,CASNVTDTQYF
TRBV28,TRBJ2-7,.,.,TGTGCCAGCAGGGCACAGGGCGCCTACGAGCAGTACTTC,CASRAQGAYEQYF
TRBV5-1,TRBJ1-1,TRBD1,.,TGCGCCAGCGATACTGGGACAGCGAACACTGAAGCTTTCTTT,CASDTGTANTEAFF
TRBV15,TRBJ1-2,.,.,TGTGCCACCAGCACACATAACTATGGCTACACCTTC,CATSTHNYGYTF
TRBV19,TRBJ2-7,.,.,TGTGCCAGTAGCATCGTCCTAAGCTCCTACGAGCAGTACTTC,CASSIVLSSYEQYF
TRBV5-4,TRBJ1-1,.,once,TGTGCCAGCAGCTTGGGGCAGGGGACAAACACTGAAGCTTTCTTT,CASSLGQGTNTEAFF
TRBV7-7,TRBJ1-1,.,.,TGTGCTAGCAGTCGGCCGAAGGAGGGGAGATCCACTGAAGCTTTCTTT,CASSRPKEGRSTEAFF
TRBV5-1,TRBJ1-1,.,.,TGCGCCAGCAGCACTCGGGTGAACACTGAAGCTTTCTTT,CASSTRVNTEAFF
TRBV7-2,TRBJ1-5,.,.,TGTGCCAGCAGCCCGTGGGGGGCGCAAAGTCAGCCCCAGCATTTT,CASSPWGAQSQPQHF
TRBV11-2,TRBJ2-7,.,few,TGTGCCAGCAGCCGTCGGACAAATAAAGAAAACGAGCAGTACTTC,CASSRRTNKENEQYF
TRBV15,TRBJ2-1,TRBD1,once,TGTGCCACCAGCATCGGGACAGGGGACAATGAGCAGTTCTTC,CATSIGTGDNEQFF
TRBV7-9,TRBJ2-7,.,.,TGTGCCAGCAGGGGGTCCCTTGAGCAGTACTTC,CASRGSLEQYF
TRBV18,TRBJ1-4,.,few,TGTGCCAGCTCACAGCGGGAAGGGGAAAAACTGTTTTTT,CASSQREGEKLFF
TRBV4-1,TRBJ2-1,.,.,TGCGCCAGCAGCCGGTCACCAGGGTCATTCGACTCCTACAATGAGCAGTTCTTC,CASSRSPGSFDSYNEQFF
TRBV29-1,TRBJ2-5,TRBD2,.,TGCAGCGGGAGATCGGGGACTAGCGGGGGGACCCAGTACTTC,CSGRSGTSGGTQYF
TRBV19,TRBJ1-4,.,.,TGTGCCAGTCACCTCAGTGGAGTAAAGGAAAAACTGTTTTTT,CASHLSGVKEKLFF
TRBV11-2,TRBJ2-7,TRBD1,.,TGTGCCAGCAGCACTTGGACAGGACTGGCCTACGAGCAGTACTTC,CASSTWTGLAYEQYF
TRBV29-1,TRBJ2-3,TRBD2,.,TGCAGCGCACAGGGACTAGCGGGGGCGCGCACAGATACGCAGTATTTT,CSAQGLAGARTDTQYF
TRBV2,TRBJ2-2,.,few,TGTGCCAGCAGTGAGACTCGGCAGGGCACCGGGGAGCTGTTTTTT,CASSETRQGTGELFF
TRBV19,TRBJ2-1,.,.,TGTGCCAGTAGTAGGGGGGTTTTTCAGTTCTTC,CASSRGVFQFF
TRBV7-6,TRBJ1-1,.,.,TGTGCCAGCAGCCTAGGGGTGGGCGCTGAAGCTTTCTTT,CASSLGVGAEAFF
TRBV30,TRBJ1-6,.,.,TGTGCCTGGAGAGGAGAGGTTTGGTCACCCCTCCACTTT,CAWRGEVWSPLHF
TRBV5-4,TRBJ1-2,.,.,TGTGCCAGCAGCTTAATCAGGGGCTCCTACTATGGCTACACCTTC,CASSLIRGSYYGYTF
TRBV11-2,TRBJ1-2,.,.,TGTGCCAGCAGCTTAGGGGCCGGGGATCGGCACACTTTC,CASSLGAGDRHTF
TRBV15,TRBJ1-1,.,few,TGTGCCACCAGCAGGAATGTGAACACTGAAGCTTTCTTT,CATSRNVNTEAFF
TRBV2,TRBJ1-5,.,.,TGTGCCAGCAGTGAAGGGGCACAGCCCAATCAGCCCCAGCATTTT,CASSEGAQPNQPQHF
TRBV4-1,TRBJ1-1,.,.,TGCGCCAGCAGCCAACGCCGACAGAACACTGAAGCTTTCTTT,CASSQRRQNTEAFF
TRBV5-5,TRBJ1-5,.,few,TGTGCCAGCAGCTTGGATCCCAATCAGCCCCAGCATTTT,CASSLDPNQPQHF
TRBV6-6,TRBJ2-3,.,once,TGTGCCACCCGATCGGGGGCTAGCACAGATACGCAGTATTTT,CATRSGASTDTQYF
TRBV2,TRBJ2-3,.,few,TGTGCCAGTAGTAGGACAGATACGCAGTATTTT,CASSRTDTQYF
TRBV15,TRBJ1-3,.,.,TGTGCCACCAGCAGAGTACAGGGTTTCGGGCACACCATATATTTT,CATSRVQGFGHTIYF
TRBV5-1,TRBJ2-7,.,.,TGCGCCAGCAGCACGGCCCCGACAGATACCTACGAGCAGTACTTC,CASSTAPTDTYEQYF
TRBV5-1,TRBJ2-7,.,.,TGCGCCAGCAGCTTGGCCGAGGGACGTTACACCTCTTACGAGCAGTACTTC,CASSLAEGRYTSYEQYF
TRBV4-2,TRBJ1-1,.,.,TGTGCCAGCAGCCAAGTTTGGGATATCGACACTGAAGCTTTCTTT,CASSQVWDIDTEAFF
TRBV13,TRBJ2-7,.,.,TGTGCCAGCAGCTTAGGGGCGGGCCCATTGAGCTCCTACGAGCAGTACTTC,CASSLGAGPLSSYEQYF
TRBV18,TRBJ1-1,TRBD1,few,TGTGCCAGCTCACCGGGACAGGGGCTGAACACTGAAGCTTTCTTT,CASSPGQGLNTEAFF
TRBV20-1,TRBJ2-1,.,.,TGCAGTGCTAGAGACAATGAGCAGTTCTTC,CSARDNEQFF
TRBV6-6,TRBJ2-5,.,.,TGTGCCAGCAACCACTTCCGGGACGGGAAAGAGACCCAGTACTTC,CASNHFRDGKETQYF
TRBV6-1,TRBJ1-3,.,.,TGTGCCAGCAGTGAAATTGGTCATCTACCGATCTCTGGAAACACCATATATTTT,CASSEIGHLPISGNTIYF
TRBV5-5,TRBJ2-1,TRBD2,.,TGTGCCAGCAGCTTGAGACCTATGGTTAGCGGGAGCAGAAATGAGCAGTTCTTC,CASSLRPMVSGSRNEQFF
TRBV6-5,TRBJ2-1,TRBD1,few,TGTGCCAGCAGGACCGGGACAGCATACAATGAGCAGTTCTTC,CASRTGTAYNEQFF
TRBV11-2,TRBJ2-2,.,.,TGTGCCAGCAGCTTTACGGACGTGAGGACCGGGGAGCTGTTTTTT,CASSFTDVRTGELFF
TRBV5-1,TRBJ2-1,.,.,TGCGCCAGCAGCTTGGGGGCCAATGAGCAGTTCTTC,CASSLGANEQFF
TRBV7-9,TRBJ1-2,.,.,TGTGCCAGCAGCCCGCTACGGATAACTATAGGCTACACCTTC,CASSPLRITIGYTF
TRBV6-4,TRBJ1-1,.,.,TGTGCCAGCAGTGACTTTAGCTCCAACACTGAAGCTTTCTTT,CASSDFSSNTEAFF
TRBV29-1,TRBJ2-3,.,.,TGCAGCGGACGACAAGAGGGACACACAGATACGCAGTATTTT,CSGRQEGHTDTQYF
TRBV27,TRBJ1-2,.,few,TGTGCCAGCAGATTACAGACAGCCCAGAACTATGGCTACACCTTC,CASRLQTAQNYGYTF
TRBV7-8,TRBJ1-1,.,once,TGTGCCAGCAGCCTACGGGACGGGTCCTTAAACACTGAAGCTTTCTTT,CASSLRDGSLNTEAFF